This T cell receptor (beta chain) came from a study of T cells in Graves' hyperthyroidism and ophthalmopathy. This CDR3 is built from 15 residues. V was shortened by 3 bases and J by 0 bases, with 14 bases between the two germline ends. Germline V gives CDR1 SQVTM, CDR2 ANQGSEA. Amplification targeted TCR beta CDR3 regions from RNA transcripts. RT-PCR in the first round (using the HTBI primer set) targeted the TCR CDR3. TCRdb reanalysed the multiplex PCR reads using MiXCR and keeps one entry per CDR3 protein. The data contain 340,000 or so distinct CDR3 sequences, roughly 20% of them seen just once; the ten biggest clones take up about 49%.

The source is a woman between 45 and 65 years old with Graves' hyperthyroidism. V and J are TRBV29-1 and TRBJ1-2; D is uncertain. Input material: blood. The chain's CDR3 is CSVDKEADPNYGYTF. DNA of the CDR3: TGCAGCGTTGACAAAGAGGCAGATCCTAACTATGGCTACACCTTC.